Below are 18 T cell receptor beta chains sequenced from a single sample in a study of T cells in tumors after PD-1 blockade. Using immunoSEQ multiplex PCR, the repertoire was profiled, and TCRdb retains in-frame clones only, with some absent. The sample has 60,000 to 75,000 clones, around 74% seen once. The source was PBMCs, collected after anti-PD-1 treatment. These receptors originate from a human donor with basal cell carcinoma.

The rearrangement links TRBV10-1 to TRBJ2-2, with D possibly matching TRBD2 (6 bases). The V and J ends lost 6 bases and 6 bases respectively, with 8 bases between them. CDR3 length: 12 residues. CDR1 is WNHNN, CDR2 SYGVQD, per germline (reference sequence). The CDR3 sequence is CASRRRAGELFF. The DNA for the CDR3 is TGCGCCAGCAGAAGGAGGGCCGGGGAGCTGTTTTTT.

The chain couples TRBV12-3 or TRBV12-4 to TRBJ2-7; perhaps TRBD1 as D (6 bases). V gave up 6 bases and J gave up 3 bases, with 9 bases separating them. CDR3 length: 12 residues. This CDR3 is CASRLDSYEQYF. CDR3 DNA: TGTGCCAGCAGACTGGACAGCTACGAGCAGTACTTC.

V usage is TRBV6-5 and J usage is TRBJ1-3; D might be TRBD1 (5 bases). CDR1 and CDR2 from the germline V gene are MNHEY and SVGAGI. Trimming took off 11 bases at V and 0 bases at J, with 11 bases between the two ends. The CDR3 is 13 residues long. The CDR3 region is CAVRDSSGNTIYF. CDR3 DNA sequence: TGTGCCGTGAGAGACAGCTCTGGAAACACCATATATTTT.

The gene calls are TRBV3-1 (or the pseudogene TRBV3-2) and TRBJ1-2, with 9 bases fitting TRBD1. The CDR3 has 13 amino acids. The V gene's germline CDR1 is LGHDT and CDR2 YNNKEL (reference sequence). Trimming took 6 bases from V and 1 from J; bases not matched to a gene: 0. The CDR3 here is CASRDRGNYGYTF. Here the CDR3 DNA reads TGTGCCAGCAGGGACAGGGGTAACTATGGCTACACCTTC.

This sequence joins TRBV5-5 and TRBJ1-5, with 7 bases fitting TRBD1. This CDR3 region has 15 residues. Germline CDR1 SGHKS, CDR2 YYEKEE (reference sequence). The trim removed 4 bases at V and 1 base at J, leaving 5 bases unmatched. CDR3 nucleotide sequence: TGTGCCAGCAGCCCCCGGACAGGAAGCAATCAGCCCCAGCATTTT. Translating it yields CASSPRTGSNQPQHF.

The chain carries TRBV6-5 and TRBJ1-2, with D perhaps matching TRBD1 (6 bases). This CDR3 comprises 13 residues. Germline loops: CDR1 MNHEY, CDR2 SVGAGI. Between the trimmed V and J ends, which lost 4 bases and 8 bases, there was a span of 14 bases. The CDR3, as DNA: TGTGCCAGCAGTTCCAGGGGCAGAGGAGGCTACACCTTC. Its protein is CASSSRGRGGYTF.

The CDR3 nucleotides are TGTGCCAGCAGCTTATCAGGGACGGACGGCTACACCTTC. Its translation: CASSLSGTDGYTF. The genes are TRBV7-9 and TRBJ1-2, with TRBD1 as a possible D gene (5 bases). Looked up from germline, CDR1 is SEHNR and CDR2 is FQNEAQ (reference sequence). The CDR3 contains 13 residues. V was pared by 2 bases and J by 8 bases, with 12 bases between.

This clone occurred a few times. The rearrangement links TRBV5-1 to TRBJ1-1; D is unclear. V lost 4 bases and J lost 1, with 14 bases in between. This CDR3 has 15 amino acids. Germline-derived CDR1 and CDR2 are SGHRS and YFSETQ. The CDR3 DNA reads as TGCGCCAGCAGCCTGTTCGTCGGTGAGAACACTGAAGCTTTCTTT. It specifies CASSLFVGENTEAFF.

Ten or more counts support this clone. The chain carries TRBV2 and TRBJ1-3; D is uncertain. The CDR3 runs to 14 residues. Looked up from germline, CDR1 is SNHLY and CDR2 is FYNNEI. The V gene lost 6 bases and the J gene lost 3 bases, with 12 bases spanning the gap. The CDR3 DNA follows: TGTGCCAGCAGGGGTGGACGGCTTGGAAACACCATATATTTT. As protein: CASRGGRLGNTIYF.

The chain uses TRBV3-1 (or the pseudogene TRBV3-2) and TRBJ2-5; D tentatively reads TRBD1 or TRBD2 (7 bases each). The CDR3 runs 12 residues. V was trimmed by 6 bases and J by 9 bases, leaving 14 bases between them. The germline V gene encodes CDR1 LGHDT and CDR2 YNNKEL (reference sequence). The CDR3 region has the DNA TGTGCCAGCAGTCATCAGGGGGGGGCCCAGTACTTC. This encodes CASSHQGGAQYF.

V is TRBV10-3 and J is TRBJ1-2, with 9 bases that match TRBD1. The CDR3 totals 14 residues. J was trimmed by 7 bases and V by 0 bases; bases with no gene match: 3. Germline V gene data show CDR1 as ENHRY and CDR2 as SYGVKD. The CDR3 loop reads CAISESMTGGGYTF. The CDR3, as DNA: TGTGCCATCAGTGAGTCGATGACAGGGGGTGGCTACACCTTC.

This sequence joins TRBV7-9 and TRBJ2-3; TRBD1 is a possible D gene (6 bases). Germline V gene lookup returns CDR1 SEHNR and CDR2 FQNEAQ (reference sequence). Between the trimmed V and J ends, which lost 0 bases and 6 bases, there was a span of 10 bases. CDR3 size: 14 residues. The DNA of the CDR3 is TGTGCCAGCAGCTTAGCTGGGGGCTTGGATACGCAGTATTTT. Residues: CASSLAGGLDTQYF.

This clone was seen only a few times. The rearrangement links TRBV10-1 to TRBJ2-6, with D perhaps TRBD2 (5 bases). There are 16 residues in the CDR3. Germline lookup yields CDR1 WNHNN and CDR2 SYGVQD (reference sequence). V lost 0 bases, J lost 4 bases, and 10 bases lay in between. The CDR3 bases are TGCGCCAGCAGTGAGTCGGTCGGGATCGGGGCCAACGTCCTGACTTTC. Translated, it gives CASSESVGIGANVLTF.

The chain carries TRBV5-1 and TRBJ1-5, with D tentatively TRBD1 (6 bases). Germline lookup yields CDR1 SGHRS and CDR2 YFSETQ. Deletions cut 5 bases from V and 4 bases from J, with 19 bases between. This CDR3 has 16 amino acids. The CDR3 protein is CASRTDPGTPNQPQHF. DNA for the CDR3: TGCGCCAGCAGAACGGACCCCGGGACACCAAATCAGCCCCAGCATTTT.

The gene calls are TRBV27 and TRBJ2-5; TRBD2 is a possible D gene (5 bases). V dropped 10 bases and J dropped 5 bases, with 20 bases sitting between them. The CDR3 totals 14 residues. Germline loops: CDR1 MNHEY, CDR2 SMNVEV (reference sequence). CDR3 nucleotides: TGTGCCACCGCGAAACGATACGGCGGGGAGACCCAGTACTTC. The encoded protein is CATAKRYGGETQYF.

The chain links TRBV27 to TRBJ1-6; D uncertain. V shed 8 bases and J shed 0 bases, with 8 bases lying between them. This CDR3 region has 14 residues. Per germline, CDR1 MNHEY and CDR2 SMNVEV (reference sequence). As DNA, the CDR3 is TGTGCCAGCGGGTATAGCTCCTATAATTCACCCCTCCACTTT. Translated, it gives CASGYSSYNSPLHF.

The table lists this clone with a count of one. The rearrangement joins TRBV6-1 to TRBJ1-5; 7 bases fit TRBD1. CDR1 and CDR2 (germline): MNHNS, SASEGT. There are 15 residues in the CDR3. J gave up 6 bases and V 1 base, and 6 bases lay outside the gene matches. CDR3 sequence: CASSEGQGVVQPQHF. The DNA of the CDR3 is TGTGCCAGCAGTGAAGGACAGGGAGTTGTTCAGCCCCAGCATTTT.

The CDR3 is CACPSGRSGGYTF. In DNA, the CDR3 is TGTGCCTGTCCCTCAGGCAGGTCGGGAGGCTACACCTTC. The chain carries TRBV30 and TRBJ1-2; D ambiguous. V was trimmed by 6 bases and J by 8 bases, leaving 19 bases between them. CDR3 length: 13 amino acids. The germline gives CDR1 GTSNPN, CDR2 SVGIG (reference sequence).